The next 5 T cell receptor beta chains were all read from a single sample in a study of cytomegalovirus exposure and HLA in healthy donors. PCR primers comprised 60 Vbeta and 13 Jbeta primers. Sequencing used immunoSEQ multiplex PCR; TCRdb keeps in-frame clones, though not all of them. In the table there are 160,000 or so clones, around 80% of which are singletons. The sample taken for sequencing was PBMCs. The receptors here all came from a woman aged 25-40 years in good health and CMV-seropositive.

V gene TRBV18 combines with J gene TRBJ2-1; 8 bases align to TRBD1. This CDR3 spans 13 amino acids. The V gene's germline CDR1 is KGHSH and CDR2 LQKENI. V lost 4 bases, J lost 7 bases, and 3 bases stayed unmatched. For the CDR3, the DNA is TGTGCCAGCTCACTAAACAGGGGGAATGAGCAGTTCTTC. It codes for CASSLNRGNEQFF.

V usage is TRBV9 and J usage is TRBJ2-3; 10 bases are shared with TRBD2. The CDR3 sequence is 17 residues long. The junction had 8 bases not matched to a gene; V was cut back by 0 bases and J by 4 bases. Germline CDR1 reads SGDLS; CDR2 reads YYNGEE. CDR3 DNA: TGTGCCAGCAGCGTAGCGGCCAGCGGGGGGGAAGCAGATACGCAGTATTTT. Translating it yields CASSVAASGGEADTQYF.

The chain has TRBV11-1 and TRBJ2-7, with a tentative D call TRBD1 (5 bases). This CDR3 contains 14 residues. The germline gives CDR1 SGHAT, CDR2 FQDESV (reference sequence). Trimming cost V 1 base and J 1 base, with 8 bases left between them. CDR3: CASSLDDRSYEQYF. The CDR3 bases are TGTGCCAGCAGCTTAGACGACAGATCCTACGAGCAGTACTTC. The whole variable domain, filled in from reference TRBV11-1 and TRBJ2-7, reads EAEVAQSPRYKITEKSQAVAFWCDPISGHATLYWYRQILGQGPELLVQFQDESVVDDSQLPKDRFSAERLKGVDSTLKIQPAELGDSAMYLCASSLDDRSYEQYFGPGTRLTVT.

This clone was counted a few times. This chain connects TRBV5-1 to TRBJ1-5; tentatively, D is TRBD1 (6 bases). The germline V and J ends were trimmed by 2 bases and 7 bases, with 13 bases remaining between them. Germline CDR1 reads SGHRS; CDR2 reads YFSETQ. The CDR3 spans 14 residues. Here the CDR3 reads CASSFTGRGQPQHF. CDR3 coding DNA: TGCGCCAGCAGCTTTACAGGGAGGGGGCAGCCCCAGCATTTT. The entire variable domain, with the rest obtained from reference TRBV5-1 and TRBJ1-5, is as follows: KAGVTQTPRYLIKTRGQQVTLSCSPISGHRSVSWYQQTPGQGLQFLFEYFSETQRNKGNFPGRFSGRQFSNSRSEMNVSTLELGDSALYLCASSFTGRGQPQHFGDGTRLSIL.

The chain joins TRBV14 to TRBJ1-6; no clear D gene. CDR3 length: 13 residues. The ends were cut back, 0 bases at V and 6 bases at J, with 3 bases in the middle. The germline V gene has CDR1 SGHDN and CDR2 FVKESK. The CDR3, as DNA: TGTGCCAGCAGCCAAGACCTTAATTCACCCCTCCACTTT. Translating gives CASSQDLNSPLHF.